The following is a T cell receptor beta chain sequence with its context. Its antigen is currently unknown. Method: immunoSEQ multiplex PCR; TCRdb's copy keeps in-frame clones and lacks some. Among 2 million to 3 million clones listed, roughly nine tenths were seen once. The source of the sample is a study of shared clonotypes between healthy human individuals. About the study: CD4 naive cells filled three plates per donor, CD4 memory three, CD8 naive two and CD8 memory one. Findings and limits, study-wide: Measured sharing among donors was expected to vary with sequencing depth. Naive subsets, compared against memory subsets, generally had larger estimated richness values.

The authors divided CD4+ cells into CD45RA+ naive and CD45RA-negative memory subsets. CDR1 is SGHTA and CDR2 is FQGTGA in the germline V gene. The length of the CDR3 is 13 residues. V was clipped by 6 bases and J by 1 base, with 9 bases between them. Sequencing was done on a sample of naive CD4+ T cells sorted from blood. Subset specified: CD45RA+ positively selected. This clonotype was obtained from a man aged 18 to 30 in good health. The chain links TRBV7-3 to TRBJ1-1; D may be TRBD1 (5 bases). CDR3: CASRLTENTEAFF. CDR3 coding DNA: TGTGCCAGCAGGCTGACAGAGAACACTGAAGCTTTCTTT.